The 27 T cell receptor beta chains below come from one sample, sequenced in a study of OX40 agonist ivuxolimab in advanced cancers. The protocol was immunoSEQ multiplex PCR, while the TCRdb copy is restricted to in-frame clones and leaves out a portion. The table lists around 72,000 clones, roughly four fifths of them singletons, with about 0.42% in the top ten. Here the sequenced sample was CD4+ or CD8+ T cells sorted from blood, taken in a trial of the OX40 agonist ivuxolimab. These receptors originate from an adult with an advanced solid tumor such as melanoma, head and neck, liver or kidney cancer.

The chain couples TRBV5-4 to TRBJ2-7; 8 bases are shared with TRBD2. The CDR3 is made up of 16 amino acids. Trimming took 0 bases from V and 6 from J; bases not matched to a gene: 11. Germline V gene data show CDR1 as SGHNT and CDR2 as YYREEE (reference sequence). CDR3 in amino acids: CASSLGLALGRGEQYF. CDR3 nucleotides: TGTGCCAGCAGCTTGGGACTAGCGCTTGGACGTGGCGAGCAGTACTTC.

This clone appeared a few times. The rearrangement joins TRBV11-2 to TRBJ1-1; 7 nucleotides agree with TRBD1. After removal of 5 bases from V and 4 bases from J, the junction contained 10 bases not matched to a gene. CDR3 length equals 15 residues. The germline gives CDR1 SGHAT, CDR2 FQNNGV. CDR3 loop: CASSRGQGRVTEAFF. The CDR3 nucleotides read TGTGCCAGCAGCAGGGGGCAGGGTCGTGTCACTGAAGCTTTCTTT.

The chain carries TRBV18 and TRBJ2-7, with 7 bases lining up with TRBD1. There are 13 residues in the CDR3. The V gene end was trimmed by 4 bases and the J gene end by 4 bases; junction bases not matched to a gene: 4. The germline gives CDR1 KGHSH, CDR2 LQKENI. This CDR3 reads CASSLEQGYEQYV. The CDR3 bases are TGTGCCAGCTCACTTGAACAGGGGTACGAGCAGTACGTC.

The chain recombines TRBV6-4 with TRBJ2-3; 10 nucleotides match TRBD1. Germline V gene data show CDR1 as MRHNA and CDR2 as SNTAGT. With 4 bases clipped from V and 6 bases from J, the junction kept 7 bases outside the gene matches. The CDR3 sequence is 15 residues long. The CDR3 DNA follows: TGTGCCAGCAGTGCCAGACAGGGGGCAAGGGATACGCAGTATTTT. Amino acids: CASSARQGARDTQYF.

The chain links TRBV5-4 to TRBJ1-2; no firm D call. V was pared by 7 bases and J by 7 bases, with 20 bases between. The CDR3 has 14 amino acids. Germline CDR1 reads SGHNT; CDR2 reads YYREEE (reference sequence). Here the CDR3 DNA reads TGTGCCAGCTACAGACTCTCTCAACCTGGTGGCTACACCTTC. Its protein product is CASYRLSQPGGYTF.

The CDR3, as DNA: TGTGCCAGCAGCTTAAGGTATATGAGGGACAGGGGGCAAGAAAAACTGTTTTTT. Translation: CASSLRYMRDRGQEKLFF. The chain is built from TRBV7-3 and TRBJ1-4, with 12 bases matching TRBD1. With 1 base clipped from V and 8 bases from J, the junction kept 11 bases outside the gene matches. The CDR3 covers 18 residues. CDR1 is SGHTA and CDR2 is FQGTGA in the germline V gene. The full variable domain, in which reference TRBV7-3 and TRBJ1-4 provide the parts outside the CDR3, is GAGVSQTPSNKVTEKGKYVELRCDPISGHTALYWYRQSLGQGPEFLIYFQGTGAADDSGLPNDRFFAVRPEGSVSTLKIQRTERGDSAVYLCASSLRYMRDRGQEKLFFGSGTQLSVL.

This chain uses TRBV6-6 with TRBJ2-4; no clear D. Germline-derived CDR1 and CDR2 are MNHNY and SVGAGI (reference sequence). The CDR3 spans 13 residues. V was cut by 8 bases and J by 1 base, with 9 bases left in between. Here the CDR3 DNA reads TGTGCCAGCGCAATAGGGGCCAAAAACATTCAGTACTTC. Protein product: CASAIGAKNIQYF.

The rearrangement links TRBV5-1 to TRBJ2-1; 12 bases map to TRBD2. This CDR3 is 18 amino acids long. Germline V gene lookup returns CDR1 SGHRS and CDR2 YFSETQ. V trimming: 0 bases; J trimming: 6 bases; junction bases outside the gene matches: 10. In nucleotides, the CDR3 is TGCGCCAGCAGCTTGGTACCTAGCGGGAGGGCCTTGCGCAATGAGCAGTTCTTC. Translating gives CASSLVPSGRALRNEQFF.

The chain combines TRBV2 with TRBJ2-3; D is unclear. Germline values: CDR1 SNHLY, CDR2 FYNNEI. The CDR3 is made up of 13 amino acids. Trimming shortened V by 9 bases and J by 0 bases, and 10 bases separated the two germline ends. CDR3 amino acids: CARTGPSTDTQYF. In DNA, the CDR3 is TGTGCCAGAACTGGACCGAGCACAGATACGCAGTATTTT.

The V gene is TRBV11-2, the J gene TRBJ2-3; D remains unclear. With 3 bases removed from V and 4 bases from J, the gap between germline ends came to 5 bases. Germline CDR1 and CDR2: SGHAT and FQNNGV. The CDR3 is made up of 12 amino acids. The CDR3 DNA reads TGTGCCAGCAGCTTTTCGGCAGATACGCAGTATTTT. Protein: CASSFSADTQYF.

This chain joins TRBV19 and TRBJ2-2, with 12 nucleotides matching TRBD2. The germline V gene has CDR1 LNHDA and CDR2 SQIVND (reference sequence). V lost 8 bases, J lost 8 bases, and 6 bases stayed unmatched. This CDR3 has 14 amino acids. In DNA, the CDR3 is TGTGCCAGTGCGACTAGCGGGAGAGGTGGGGAGCTGTTTTTT. It encodes CASATSGRGGELFF.

This sequence joins TRBV5-1 and TRBJ2-7; unclear D gene. This CDR3 has 16 amino acids. Germline assignment: CDR1 SGHRS and CDR2 YFSETQ. V shed 4 bases and J shed 2 bases, with 19 bases lying between them. CDR3 region: CASSPKGRNIAYEQYF. In DNA form, the CDR3 reads TGCGCCAGCAGCCCAAAAGGCCGAAACATAGCCTACGAGCAGTACTTC.

The chain carries TRBV11-1 and TRBJ2-1; weak D call: TRBD2 (6 bases). CDR3 length: 15 residues. V lost 6 bases and J lost 0, with 12 bases in between. CDR1 and CDR2 (germline): SGHAT, FQDESV (reference sequence). This CDR3 is CASSFSGFSYNEQFF. In nucleotides, the CDR3 is TGTGCCAGCAGTTTTAGCGGTTTCTCCTACAATGAGCAGTTCTTC.

This chain joins TRBV28 and TRBJ1-2, with 7 positions matching TRBD1. Trimming removed 6 bases from V and 7 bases from J; junction bases left unmatched: 5. There are 12 residues in the CDR3. Germline CDR1 is MDHEN and CDR2 is SYDVKM. The DNA of the CDR3 is TGTGCCAGCAGAACAGGGGCCTCTGGCTACACCTTC. It translates to CASRTGASGYTF.

This clone was seen only once. V is TRBV6-1 and J is TRBJ2-7; D uncertain. The germline V and J ends were trimmed by 6 bases and 3 bases, with 12 bases remaining between them. Germline V gene sequence: CDR1 MNHNS, CDR2 SASEGT. The CDR3 sequence is 13 residues long. The CDR3 region is CASRETFGYEQYF. CDR3 in DNA: TGTGCCAGCAGGGAGACTTTCGGCTACGAGCAGTACTTC.

The J gene is TRBJ1-5, the V gene TRBV19; 10 bases are shared with TRBD1. V lost 4 bases to trimming and J lost 6 bases; unmatched junction nucleotides: 3. Germline V CDR1 and CDR2: LNHDA, SQIVND (reference sequence). CDR3 length: 14 amino acids. CDR3 DNA sequence: TGTGCCAGTAGTAGACAGGGGGCGGGTCAGCCCCAGCATTTT. This gives the protein CASSRQGAGQPQHF.

V is TRBV28 and J is TRBJ1-3, with TRBD1 identical over 8 bases. The CDR3 covers 16 residues. J gave up 4 bases and V 5 bases, and 10 bases lay outside the gene matches. The germline CDR1 and CDR2 sequences are MDHEN and SYDVKM. The CDR3 loop reads CASSTNQGAGGNTIYF. The DNA of the CDR3 is TGTGCCAGCAGTACCAATCAGGGGGCCGGGGGAAACACCATATATTTT.

This rearrangement joins TRBV5-4 to TRBJ1-2; no firm D call. From germline, CDR1 is SGHNT and CDR2 YYREEE (reference sequence). The ends were cut back, 0 bases at V and 0 bases at J, with 6 bases in the middle. This CDR3 is 14 amino acids long. The CDR3 DNA follows: TGTGCCAGCAGCTTGGACCTAGCTAACTATGGCTACACCTTC. This encodes CASSLDLANYGYTF.

This chain joins TRBV7-9 and TRBJ2-1; 9 nucleotides line up with TRBD2. CDR3 length equals 16 residues. In germline, CDR1 is SEHNR, CDR2 FQNEAQ (reference sequence). The junction had 15 bases not matched to a gene; V was cut back by 5 bases and J by 10 bases. The CDR3: CASSDSGGRAVNEQFF. The CDR3 bases are TGTGCCAGCAGCGATTCGGGCGGGAGGGCCGTCAACGAGCAGTTCTTC.

This clone has a count of ten or more. The junction departs from the called germline gene at one end, perhaps through a read error. The rearrangement links TRBV28 to TRBJ1-5; 7 positions agree with TRBD1. Germline CDR1 MDHEN, CDR2 SYDVKM. The CDR3 consists of 13 residues. The CDR3 here is CASRTGSNQAQHF. Here the CDR3 DNA reads TGTGCCAGCAGGACAGGGTCCAATCAGGCCCAGCATTTT.

The V and J genes are TRBV7-9 and TRBJ2-1; 7 nucleotides match TRBD2. Germline V gene sequence: CDR1 SEHNR, CDR2 FQNEAQ (reference sequence). With 3 bases clipped from V and 7 bases from J, the junction kept 12 bases outside the gene matches. The CDR3 loop spans 16 amino acids. The CDR3 DNA follows: TGTGCCAGCAGCTTTGAGGGGTGGCGGGGGAAGAATGAGCAGTTCTTC. This translates into CASSFEGWRGKNEQFF.

This chain connects TRBV4-1 to TRBJ2-5; the match to TRBD2 covers 11 bases. Losses at the gene ends were 1 base for V and 5 bases for J; bases not matched to a gene: 6. The CDR3 has 16 amino acids. Germline V gives CDR1 MGHRA, CDR2 YSYEKL. In nucleotides, the CDR3 is TGCGCCAGCAGCCAAGTTAGCGGGAGGGTTATGGAGACCCAGTACTTC. Translated: CASSQVSGRVMETQYF.

The chain uses TRBV7-8 and TRBJ2-7; 7 nucleotides agree with TRBD2. The CDR3 loop spans 15 amino acids. V trimming: 5 bases; J trimming: 3 bases; junction bases outside the gene matches: 10. The germline V gene encodes CDR1 SGHVS and CDR2 FQNEAQ. In DNA form, the CDR3 reads TGTGCCAGCAGCCCAACGGGACTAAGCGGCTACGAGCAGTACTTC. Translating it yields CASSPTGLSGYEQYF.

The chain combines TRBV11-2 with TRBJ2-7; the D is unclear. The CDR3 totals 13 residues. Deletions cut 2 bases from V and 3 bases from J, with 8 bases between. Germline CDR1 reads SGHAT; CDR2 reads FQNNGV. The CDR3 sequence: CASSLSSVYEQYF. The CDR3 DNA reads as TGTGCCAGCAGCTTATCGTCCGTCTACGAGCAGTACTTC. The full variable domain, in which reference TRBV11-2 and TRBJ2-7 provide the parts outside the CDR3, is EAGVAQSPRYKIIEKRQSVAFWCNPISGHATLYWYQQILGQGPKLLIQFQNNGVVDDSQLPKDRFSAERLKGVDSTLKIQPAKLEDSAVYLCASSLSSVYEQYFGPGTRLTVT.

J is TRBJ1-2 and V is TRBV28; 11 bases line up with TRBD1. Trimming at V came to 2 bases and at J to 4 bases, leaving 6 bases not matched to a gene. Germline values: CDR1 MDHEN, CDR2 SYDVKM. This CDR3 spans 16 amino acids. The CDR3 nucleotides are TGTGCCAGCAGTTTAGCGTGGACAGGGGGCCGCTATGGCTACACCTTC. Translated, it gives CASSLAWTGGRYGYTF.

J is TRBJ2-7 and V is TRBV30, with D perhaps assigned TRBD1 or TRBD2 (5 bases each). The CDR3 runs to 13 residues. Trimming took off 4 bases at V and 0 bases at J, with 10 bases between the two ends. Germline assignment: CDR1 GTSNPN and CDR2 SVGIG (reference sequence). The CDR3: CAWNRDPSYEQYF. CDR3 nucleotide sequence: TGTGCCTGGAACCGGGACCCCTCCTACGAGCAGTACTTC.

This sequence joins TRBV11-2 and TRBJ1-5, with D unresolved. The CDR3 covers 13 residues. The germline V and J ends were trimmed by 2 bases and 5 bases, with 7 bases remaining between them. In germline, CDR1 is SGHAT, CDR2 FQNNGV. CDR3: CASSLRADQPQHF. The CDR3 nucleotides read TGTGCCAGCAGCTTAAGGGCCGATCAGCCCCAGCATTTT.